These 12 T cell receptor beta chains were all obtained from the same sample, sequenced in a study of shared clonotypes between healthy human individuals. Assay used: immunoSEQ multiplex PCR; TCRdb lists only in-frame clones, some missing. The top ten clones hold more than 0.3% of a sample with roughly 380,000 clones, around 96% of them seen once. The sample taken for sequencing was memory CD8+ T cells sorted from blood. The subset: CD45RO+ cells pooled with CCR7-negative TemRA cells. These receptors were obtained from a man aged 25 to 45 in good health.

The J gene is TRBJ1-5, the V gene TRBV18; TRBD1 matches at 7 bases. Germline assignment: CDR1 KGHSH and CDR2 LQKENI. This CDR3 comprises 16 residues. With 3 bases clipped from V and 0 bases from J, the junction kept 5 bases outside the gene matches. The CDR3: CASSPTGTDSNQPQHF. CDR3 in DNA: TGTGCCAGCTCACCGACAGGGACTGATAGCAATCAGCCCCAGCATTTT.

On this clone: Other DNA sequences from this sample encode an identical CDR3 as well. This rearrangement joins TRBV7-2 to TRBJ2-1; D uncertain. Germline CDR1 is SGHTA and CDR2 is FQGNSA. V gave up 1 base and J gave up 6 bases, with 7 bases separating them. The CDR3 is made up of 13 amino acids. The CDR3 DNA sequence: TGTGCCAGCAGCTTAGGGCTAGTCAATGAGCAGTTCTTC. Amino acids: CASSLGLVNEQFF.

This rearrangement joins TRBV5-6 to TRBJ1-4, with 10 bases aligning to TRBD1. This CDR3 spans 16 amino acids. The V gene end was trimmed by 0 bases and the J gene end by 8 bases; junction bases not matched to a gene: 7. In germline, CDR1 is SGHDT, CDR2 YYEEEE. CDR3 region: CASSLDGTGDGEKLFF. CDR3 DNA: TGTGCCAGCAGCTTGGATGGGACAGGGGATGGGGAAAAACTGTTTTTT.

The rearrangement links TRBV10-2 to TRBJ2-5, with 7 bases identical to TRBD1. Trimming at V came to 4 bases and at J to 4 bases, leaving 9 bases not matched to a gene. CDR3 length equals 15 residues. Germline values: CDR1 WSHSY, CDR2 SAAADI. CDR3 region: CASSVGRGIRETQYF. CDR3 nucleotides: TGCGCCAGCAGTGTGGGCAGGGGGATTAGAGAGACCCAGTACTTC.

The chain has TRBV4-2 and TRBJ2-1; TRBD1 matches 8 bases. CDR3 length: 15 residues. From germline, CDR1 is LGHNA and CDR2 YNFKEQ. Losses at the gene ends were 0 bases for V and 3 bases for J; bases not matched to a gene: 1. CDR3 protein: CASSQDRGHYNEQFF. The CDR3 region has the DNA TGTGCCAGCAGCCAAGACAGGGGGCACTACAATGAGCAGTTCTTC.

Regarding this clone: Distinct nucleotide sequences in the sample also encode this CDR3. The chain combines TRBV28 with TRBJ2-1, with 10 bases aligning to TRBD2. This CDR3 comprises 14 residues. With 2 bases clipped from V and 7 bases from J, the junction kept 2 bases outside the gene matches. Germline assignment: CDR1 MDHEN and CDR2 SYDVKM. The CDR3: CASSLLAGANEQFF. DNA of the CDR3: TGTGCCAGCAGTTTACTAGCGGGAGCAAATGAGCAGTTCTTC. The variable domain in full, completed from reference TRBV28 and TRBJ2-1, reads DVKVTQSSRYLVKRTGEKVFLECVQDMDHENMFWYRQDPGLGLRLIYFSYDVKMKEKGDIPEGYSVSREKKERFSLILESASTNQTSMYLCASSLLAGANEQFFGPGTRLTVL.

J is TRBJ2-1 and V is TRBV19; 8 bases line up with TRBD2. The CDR3 covers 12 residues. The germline V gene encodes CDR1 LNHDA and CDR2 SQIVND (reference sequence). Germline trimming cut 7 bases from V and 7 bases from J; bases unmatched to any gene: 3. CDR3 nucleotides: TGTGCCAGTACCTCTAGCGGGAATGAGCAGTTCTTC. It specifies CASTSSGNEQFF.

J is TRBJ2-7 and V is TRBV19, with 7 bases that match TRBD2. The CDR3 spans 17 residues. CDR1 LNHDA and CDR2 SQIVND come from the germline V gene (reference sequence). V gave up 7 bases and J gave up 5 bases; unmatched junction bases: 20. The CDR3 spells CASMPPAQAGKVDEQYF. The DNA of the CDR3 is TGTGCCAGTATGCCCCCTGCTCAAGCGGGAAAAGTCGACGAGCAGTACTTC.

The V and J genes are TRBV6-1 and TRBJ1-5; TRBD1 agrees at 8 bases. Germline CDR1 MNHNS, CDR2 SASEGT. Trimming took 0 bases from V and 5 from J; bases not matched to a gene: 3. This CDR3 spans 15 amino acids. CDR3 sequence reads: CASSEATGEDQPQHF. CDR3 bases: TGTGCCAGCAGTGAAGCGACAGGGGAAGATCAGCCCCAGCATTTT.

The V gene is TRBV9, the J gene TRBJ2-5; 9 nucleotides agree with TRBD2. V dropped 5 bases and J dropped 1; count of bases not matched to a gene: 6. Germline-derived CDR1 and CDR2 are SGDLS and YYNGEE. The CDR3 loop spans 15 amino acids. CDR3 in amino acids: CASSYSGRSQETQYF. The CDR3 nucleotides are TGTGCCAGCAGTTATAGCGGGAGAAGCCAAGAGACCCAGTACTTC. The full variable domain, with the rest looked up from reference TRBV9 and TRBJ2-5, is DSGVTQTPKHLITATGQRVTLRCSPRSGDLSVYWYQQSLDQGLQFLIQYYNGEERAKGNILERFSAQQFPDLHSELNLSSLELGDSALYFCASSYSGRSQETQYFGPGTRLLVL.

V gene TRBV5-1 combines with J gene TRBJ2-5, with 9 bases lining up with TRBD1. Germline CDR1 and CDR2: SGHRS and YFSETQ. The CDR3 contains 17 residues. After removal of 0 bases from V and 0 bases from J, the junction contained 6 bases not matched to a gene. The CDR3 DNA reads TGCGCCAGCAGCTTGGACAGGGGGCCAGGGTACCAAGAGACCCAGTACTTC. Translated, it gives CASSLDRGPGYQETQYF.

This chain links TRBV14 with TRBJ2-3, with 8 positions matching TRBD1. The germline CDR1 and CDR2 sequences are SGHDN and FVKESK. The CDR3 totals 17 residues. With V trimmed by 0 bases and J by 6 bases, 11 bases remained unmatched. The CDR3 protein is CASSQDLGRGLGDTQYF. The CDR3 DNA is TGTGCCAGCAGCCAAGATCTTGGCAGGGGGCTAGGGGATACGCAGTATTTT. Drawing the rest from reference TRBV14 and TRBJ2-3, the complete variable domain is EAGVTQFPSHSVIEKGQTVTLRCDPISGHDNLYWYRRVMGKEIKFLLHFVKESKQDESGMPNNRFLAERTGGTYSTLKVQPAELEDSGVYFCASSQDLGRGLGDTQYFGPGTRLTVL.